What follows are 17 T cell receptor beta chains derived from one specimen sequenced in a study of patients and donors after allogeneic stem cell transplantation. TCRdb re-analysed the RT-PCR reads in MiXCR, keeping a single row per CDR3 protein. The sample consists of about 18,000 distinct CDR3 sequences, about 5% of them appearing once. The sample comprised blood, either unsorted or a sorted T cell fraction (not recorded which). All receptors come from a human donor who was either an allogeneic HSCT recipient or a stem cell or donor lymphocyte infusion donor (not recorded which). It is not recorded whose cells these are; they may come from a transplant donor.

This clonotype has more than one count but fewer than ten. The chain is built from TRBV3-1 and TRBJ1-2, with 8 bases fitting TRBD1. The CDR3 runs to 16 residues. Per the germline V gene, CDR1 is LGHDT and CDR2 is YNNKEL (reference sequence). Trimming at V came to 3 bases and at J to 0 bases, leaving 6 bases not matched to a gene. CDR3 region: CASSQRQGLANYGYTF. CDR3 DNA: TGTGCCAGCAGCCAGAGACAGGGGTTGGCTAACTATGGCTACACCTTC.

This clonotype was counted at least ten times. The CDR3 sequence: CSAGPWTADEQYF. CDR3 nucleotide sequence: TGCAGTGCTGGGCCGTGGACGGCCGACGAGCAGTACTTC. The V gene is TRBV20-1, the J gene TRBJ2-7; D ambiguous. V was clipped by 5 bases and J by 5 bases, with 16 bases between them. The germline V gene encodes CDR1 DFQATT and CDR2 SNEGSKA (reference sequence). CDR3 length: 13 residues.

This clonotype has at least ten counts. The rearrangement joins TRBV28 to TRBJ2-7; 7 nucleotides align to TRBD2. The CDR3 is made up of 15 amino acids. CDR1 and CDR2 from the germline V gene are MDHEN and SYDVKM. The V and J ends lost 8 bases and 0 bases, in that order; junction bases with no gene match: 10. The chain's CDR3 is CASGRLALGSYEQYF. CDR3 bases: TGTGCCAGCGGAAGACTAGCCCTAGGCTCCTACGAGCAGTACTTC.

This chain joins TRBV18 and TRBJ2-7, with TRBD2 identical over 11 bases. The V gene end was trimmed by 2 bases and the J gene end by 0 bases; junction bases not matched to a gene: 3. Germline V CDR1 and CDR2: KGHSH, LQKENI. This CDR3 spans 16 amino acids. Here the CDR3 reads CASSPGTSGFSYEQYF. Here the CDR3 DNA reads TGTGCCAGCTCACCAGGGACTAGCGGCTTCTCCTACGAGCAGTACTTC.

The chain is built from TRBV14 and TRBJ1-6; TRBD1 matches 7 bases. The CDR3 has 15 residues. CDR1 SGHDN and CDR2 FVKESK come from the germline V gene. V was pared by 5 bases and J by 7 bases, with 8 bases of the junction left unmatched. The CDR3, as DNA: TGTGCCAGCAGCGCTTACCGGGACAGAAATTCACCCCTCCACTTT. It codes for CASSAYRDRNSPLHF.

This clonotype was seen a handful of times. The CDR3 sequence is CAALGLYTGELFF. The CDR3, as DNA: TGTGCTGCGCTGGGACTATACACCGGGGAGCTGTTTTTT. The V gene is TRBV10-3, the J gene TRBJ2-2; 7 bases agree with TRBD2. In germline, CDR1 is ENHRY, CDR2 SYGVKD. The CDR3 covers 13 residues.

This clonotype has a count of ten or more. V is TRBV9 and J is TRBJ2-2, with D possibly being TRBD1 (7 bases). This CDR3 spans 16 amino acids. Germline CDR1 is SGDLS and CDR2 is YYNGEE. Trimming shortened V by 6 bases and J by 0 bases, and 15 bases separated the two germline ends. CDR3 amino acids: CASNQGGTTNTGELFF. DNA of the CDR3: TGTGCCAGCAACCAGGGGGGTACAACGAACACCGGGGAGCTGTTTTTT.

This clonotype was detected only once. The chain joins TRBV20-1 to TRBJ1-6; 7 nucleotides line up with TRBD1. The CDR3 loop spans 16 amino acids. The ends lost 3 bases at V and 5 bases at J; junction bases unmatched: 10. CDR1 and CDR2 from the germline V gene are DFQATT and SNEGSKA (reference sequence). The CDR3 reads CSASGFGQANNSPLHF. The CDR3 DNA follows: TGCAGTGCTAGTGGTTTCGGACAGGCCAATAATTCACCCCTCCACTTT.

This clonotype was observed at least ten times. V is TRBV29-1 and J is TRBJ2-1; possible D gene TRBD1, 6 bases. There are 14 residues in the CDR3. Trimming pared 4 bases from V and 9 bases from J, leaving 19 bases between. The germline V gene encodes CDR1 SQVTM and CDR2 ANQGSEA. The CDR3 DNA follows: TGCAGCGTTGTAGGGGTGGACAGTTGGGGTGAGCAGTTCTTC. Amino acid sequence: CSVVGVDSWGEQFF.

This clonotype showed up many times. V is TRBV7-9 and J is TRBJ2-5; D gene unclear. The germline V gene has CDR1 SEHNR and CDR2 FQNEAQ (reference sequence). V was shortened by 2 bases and J by 2 bases, with 9 bases between the two germline ends. The CDR3 length is 14 residues. The CDR3 DNA is TGTGCCAGCAGCTTATATTCGGATCAAGAGACCCAGTACTTC. This encodes CASSLYSDQETQYF.

This clonotype has a handful of counts. The chain employs TRBV5-1 and TRBJ2-7, with D hard to call. CDR3 size: 15 residues. Trimming pared 2 bases from V and 0 bases from J, leaving 12 bases between. Germline V gene data show CDR1 as SGHRS and CDR2 as YFSETQ. CDR3 protein: CASSLLSAGSYEQYF. The CDR3 nucleotides are TGCGCCAGCAGCTTATTAAGCGCCGGCTCCTACGAGCAGTACTTC.

This clonotype was recorded at least ten times. This chain joins TRBV20-1 and TRBJ2-1; D gene unclear. V lost 0 bases and J lost 7, with 7 bases in between. The germline V gene encodes CDR1 DFQATT and CDR2 SNEGSKA (reference sequence). The CDR3 has 12 residues. CDR3 region: CSARDLWNEQFF. The CDR3 DNA follows: TGCAGTGCTAGAGATCTTTGGAATGAGCAGTTCTTC.

This clonotype was recorded at least ten times. The rearrangement uses TRBV5-5 and TRBJ2-7; D gene unclear. This CDR3 region has 14 residues. Germline loops: CDR1 SGHKS, CDR2 YYEKEE (reference sequence). The V and J ends lost 0 bases and 0 bases respectively, with 7 bases between them. The CDR3 sequence: CASSLGQSSYEQYF. In nucleotides, the CDR3 is TGTGCCAGCAGCTTGGGTCAGTCCTCCTACGAGCAGTACTTC.

This clonotype is medium-sized within its sample. The rearrangement joins TRBV15 to TRBJ1-1; D not certain. Germline V gene data show CDR1 as LNHNV and CDR2 as YYDKDF (reference sequence). V shed 1 base and J shed 3 bases, with 6 bases lying between them. CDR3 length equals 13 residues. The CDR3 here is CATSRGYDTEAFF. The CDR3 DNA reads as TGTGCCACCAGCAGAGGGTATGACACTGAAGCTTTCTTT.

This clonotype was observed at least ten times. The chain combines TRBV2 with TRBJ1-5; no firm D call. CDR1 SNHLY and CDR2 FYNNEI come from the germline V gene. The CDR3 extends over 14 amino acids. Trimming left V 3 bases short and J 0 bases short, with 6 bases between. Here the CDR3 DNA reads TGTGCCAGCAGTGAGTCAGGTAGCAATCAGCCCCAGCATTTT. Translation: CASSESGSNQPQHF.

This clonotype was seen repeatedly, ten times or more. J is TRBJ2-5 and V is TRBV29-1; D is undetermined. The germline V and J ends were trimmed by 4 bases and 5 bases, with 8 bases remaining between them. The germline V gene encodes CDR1 SQVTM and CDR2 ANQGSEA. CDR3 size: 11 residues. CDR3 in amino acids: CSVVGVETQYF. The CDR3 nucleotides read TGCAGCGTTGTAGGAGTGGAGACCCAGTACTTC.

This clonotype was seen at least ten times. The V gene is TRBV6-2 or TRBV6-3, the J gene TRBJ2-3, with D hard to call. Trimming cost V 10 bases and J 0 bases, with 17 bases left between them. CDR1 is MNHEY, CDR2 SVGEGT, per germline. The CDR3 length is 15 residues. CDR3 bases: TGTGCCACCAAGACTTACAGCACTAGCACAGATACGCAGTATTTT. Amino acid sequence: CATKTYSTSTDTQYF.